This paragraph reports one T cell receptor (beta chain). Its antigen is unknown. This sample was taken from a study of beta chain features in type 1 diabetes. V lost 3 bases and J lost 2, with 12 bases in between. CDR3 length: 15 residues. In germline, CDR1 is SGHRS, CDR2 YFSETQ. Central memory, naive, regulatory and stem cell-like memory CD4+ cells were sorted by CD45RO/CCR7/CD25/CD127/CD95/CD27. Findings and limits, study-wide: A possible short-template PCR bias applies equally to patients and controls. Across patients, naive, central memory and Treg TCRB repertoires exhibited apparently greater similarity than was observed across healthy donors. TCRB CDR3s from Type 1 diabetes patients were moderately but significantly shorter in all four CD4+ subsets.

All of the isolated RNA was reverse transcribed, so expressed TCRB transcripts were sequenced. Sequenced by immunoSEQ multiplex PCR; TCRdb stores in-frame clones only, minus some. This table has 250,000 to 300,000 clones, over 11% appearing once. Material: naive CD4+ T cells from blood. The J gene is TRBJ2-1, the V gene TRBV5-1, with D possibly TRBD1 on 5 matching bases. The clonotype was recovered from a man aged 30-40 years with type 1 diabetes. The DNA of the CDR3 is TGCGCCAGCAGCTCCATTCCGGACACCTACAATGAGCAGTTCTTC. This encodes CASSSIPDTYNEQFF.